Each of the 22 T cell receptor beta chains below was sequenced from the same sample in a study of T cells in Graves' hyperthyroidism and ophthalmopathy. TCR beta CDR3 region amplification was performed from RNA transcripts. The HTBI primer set was used in a first-round RT-PCR of the TCR CDR3. TCRdb reanalysed the multiplex PCR reads using MiXCR and keeps one entry per CDR3 protein. The sample lists about 160,000 distinct CDR3 sequences, 9.4% seen once, with roughly a fifth in the top ten. The specimen was blood. The origin of the receptors is a woman aged 18-29 years with Graves' hyperthyroidism that later progressed to Graves' ophthalmopathy.

This clonotype was counted ten times or more. This chain connects TRBV12-3 or TRBV12-4 to TRBJ1-2, with D uncertain. V was trimmed by 7 bases and J by 3 bases, leaving 15 bases between them. The CDR3 has 14 residues. CDR3 sequence reads: CASNLIGIDYGYTF. CDR3 in DNA: TGTGCCAGCAACCTGATTGGAATCGACTATGGCTACACCTTC.

Ten or more counts support this clonotype. CDR3 in amino acids: CASSSYRATEAFF. In DNA form, the CDR3 reads TGTGCCAGCAGTTCATACAGGGCAACTGAAGCTTTCTTT. The chain recombines TRBV27 with TRBJ1-1; D perhaps matches TRBD1 (6 bases). There are 13 residues in the CDR3. Trimming stripped 4 bases from V and 5 bases from J, with 11 bases between. Per the germline V gene, CDR1 is MNHEY and CDR2 is SMNVEV (reference sequence).

This clonotype was observed a handful of times. V gene TRBV4-1 combines with J gene TRBJ2-1; 9 bases are a match to TRBD2. From germline, CDR1 is MGHRA and CDR2 YSYEKL. Trimming at V came to 0 bases and at J to 6 bases, leaving 6 bases not matched to a gene. CDR3 length equals 16 residues. The CDR3 bases are TGCGCCAGCAGCCAAGATTGGGGCGGGGGGGCCAATGAGCAGTTCTTC. As protein: CASSQDWGGGANEQFF.

This clonotype was seen more than once but under ten times. V and J are TRBV3-1 and TRBJ2-5, with D unresolved. Looked up from germline, CDR1 is LGHDT and CDR2 is YNNKEL (reference sequence). V dropped 2 bases and J dropped 4 bases, with 8 bases sitting between them. There are 13 residues in the CDR3. The CDR3 region is CASSQPELETQYF. CDR3 DNA sequence: TGTGCCAGCAGCCAACCAGAATTAGAGACCCAGTACTTC.

This clonotype showed up many times. The chain has TRBV27 and TRBJ2-3; 7 nucleotides match TRBD2. This CDR3 has 17 residues. Germline V gives CDR1 MNHEY, CDR2 SMNVEV (reference sequence). V was clipped by 3 bases and J by 3 bases; unmatched bases: 12. CDR3 loop: CASSLAGVVSVTDTQYF. CDR3 DNA: TGTGCCAGCAGTTTGGCGGGAGTGGTTAGTGTGACAGATACGCAGTATTTT.

This clonotype has a count of ten or more. The rearrangement uses TRBV6-6 and TRBJ1-6; 7 bases agree with TRBD1. The CDR3 runs 19 residues. V trimming: 2 bases; J trimming: 5 bases; junction bases outside the gene matches: 15. Germline loops: CDR1 MNHNY, CDR2 SVGAGI (reference sequence). The CDR3 nucleotides read TGTGCCAGCAGTTACGGGGTGTATCCCTTCCAGGGGGATAATTCACCCCTCCACTTT. This translates into CASSYGVYPFQGDNSPLHF.

This clonotype appeared a few times. A much more abundant neighbour one base away suggests this may be a read error. The chain couples TRBV10-3 to TRBJ2-1; D might be TRBD1 (6 bases). CDR3 length: 16 residues. Germline-derived CDR1 and CDR2 are ENHRY and SYGVKD. The CDR3 sequence is CAISESWQGHYNEQSF. CDR3 DNA sequence: TGTGCCATCAGTGAGTCCTGGCAGGGGCACTACAATGAGCAGTCCTTC.

This clonotype was seen repeatedly, ten times or more. V is TRBV2 and J is TRBJ2-1; 10 bases align to TRBD2. CDR1 and CDR2 from the germline V gene are SNHLY and FYNNEI. The CDR3 sequence is 17 residues long. Unmatched junction bases numbered 8, after V lost 6 bases and J lost 0 bases. Here the CDR3 reads CASRETSSGSSYNEQFF. In DNA form, the CDR3 reads TGTGCCAGCAGGGAAACTTCTAGCGGGAGCTCCTACAATGAGCAGTTCTTC.

This chain uses TRBV25-1 with TRBJ2-2; TRBD2 might be the D (5 bases). Trimming pared 4 bases from V and 6 bases from J, leaving 15 bases between. CDR1 and CDR2 (germline): MGHDK, SYGVNS. The CDR3 consists of 15 residues. The CDR3 loop reads CASSASGTRAGELFF. The CDR3 coding sequence is TGTGCCAGCAGTGCATCCGGCACTAGGGCCGGGGAGCTGTTTTTT.

This clonotype occurred many times. The chain combines TRBV6-2 or TRBV6-3 with TRBJ2-2; perhaps TRBD2 as D (7 bases). The CDR3 is 15 amino acids. Germline assignment: CDR1 MNHEY and CDR2 SVGEGT. Trimming took 10 bases from V and 7 from J, leaving 22 bases between them. CDR3 region: CAISGGLASLGELFF. The CDR3 bases are TGTGCCATCTCCGGGGGGCTAGCCTCCCTCGGGGAGCTGTTTTTT.

The sample holds many counts of this clonotype. The V and J genes are TRBV6-1 and TRBJ1-2; TRBD1 aligns across 7 bases. The CDR3 has 13 amino acids. Germline V gives CDR1 MNHNS, CDR2 SASEGT. With V trimmed by 5 bases and J by 5 bases, 5 bases remained unmatched. The CDR3 region has the DNA TGTGCCAGCAGTCCCTCAGGGGGATATGGCTACACCTTC. This encodes CASSPSGGYGYTF.

The chain combines TRBV27 with TRBJ2-3; TRBD2 agrees at 10 bases. There are 18 residues in the CDR3. Trimming at V came to 6 bases and at J to 2 bases, leaving 14 bases not matched to a gene. Germline assignment: CDR1 MNHEY and CDR2 SMNVEV (reference sequence). The CDR3: CASSHPTSGEGNTDTQYF. Here the CDR3 DNA reads TGTGCCAGCAGCCATCCTACTAGCGGGGAGGGGAACACAGATACGCAGTATTTT.

The chain links TRBV12-3 or TRBV12-4 to TRBJ1-2, with 7 bases that match TRBD1. The CDR3 sequence is 13 residues long. V dropped 3 bases and J dropped 7; count of bases not matched to a gene: 5. This CDR3 reads CASSLGQSTGYTF. In nucleotides, the CDR3 is TGTGCCAGCAGTTTGGGACAGTCTACTGGCTACACCTTC.

This clonotype came up many times. The chain joins TRBV2 to TRBJ2-7; 10 bases fit TRBD1. V was clipped by 10 bases and J by 5 bases; unmatched bases: 11. The germline V gene encodes CDR1 SNHLY and CDR2 FYNNEI. The CDR3 has 14 residues. The CDR3: CATNPGQGKDEQYF. For the CDR3, the DNA is TGTGCCACCAACCCGGGACAGGGGAAGGACGAGCAGTACTTC.

This clonotype was found once. With a much larger clone just one base away, this may be a read error. The J gene is TRBJ1-6, the V gene TRBV3-1, with no clear D. Per germline, CDR1 LGHDT and CDR2 YNNKEL (reference sequence). This CDR3 contains 14 residues. CDR3 residues: CVSSQQEYNSPLHF. CDR3 sequence (DNA): TGTGTCAGCAGCCAGCAGGAGTATAATTCACCCCTCCACTTT.

The rearrangement joins TRBV20-1 to TRBJ2-1, with D possibly matching TRBD2 (6 bases). Germline loops: CDR1 DFQATT, CDR2 SNEGSKA (reference sequence). The CDR3 contains 15 residues. V was clipped by 6 bases and J by 5 bases, with 20 bases between them. The CDR3 region has the DNA TGCAGTGCCACGATACCGACTAGAATTAACAATGAGCAGTTCTTC. Translated: CSATIPTRINNEQFF.

On this clonotype: One end of the junction is discordant with germline, which a read error may explain. The CDR3 DNA reads TGTGCCAGCAGCTCTCCGGGACAATTCACCGGGGAGCTGTTTTTT. Translated: CASSSPGQFTGELFF. The chain uses TRBV5-1 and TRBJ2-2, with D possibly TRBD1 on 6 matching bases. Germline-derived CDR1 and CDR2 are SGHRS and YFSETQ. CDR3 length: 15 amino acids.

The sample holds many counts of this clonotype. V is TRBV19 and J is TRBJ1-5; the D gene is possibly TRBD1 (6 bases). Germline V CDR1 and CDR2: LNHDA, SQIVND (reference sequence). V gave up 7 bases and J gave up 3 bases, with 19 bases separating them. The CDR3 runs 16 residues. CDR3 DNA: TGTGCCAGTACCGGCGGGGTAGGACAGATCAATCAGCCCCAGCATTTT. Its translation: CASTGGVGQINQPQHF.

This clonotype was observed at least ten times. The rearrangement joins TRBV19 to TRBJ2-1; D is uncertain. Between the trimmed V and J ends, which lost 3 bases and 6 bases, there was a span of 6 bases. Germline V CDR1 and CDR2: LNHDA, SQIVND (reference sequence). CDR3 length equals 12 residues. CDR3 in amino acids: CASSMRRNEQFF. The CDR3 DNA sequence: TGTGCCAGTAGTATGCGGCGCAATGAGCAGTTCTTC.

Ten or more counts support this clonotype. The chain uses TRBV2 and TRBJ1-4; D is unclear. The CDR3 runs 13 residues. The germline gives CDR1 SNHLY, CDR2 FYNNEI. Trimming shortened V by 3 bases and J by 7 bases, and 9 bases separated the two germline ends. The CDR3 here is CASSEGPGEKLFF. CDR3 DNA: TGTGCCAGCAGTGAGGGCCCGGGTGAAAAACTGTTTTTT.

This clonotype was seen at least ten times. CDR3 loop: CASSPPGLNTEAFF. For the CDR3, the DNA is TGTGCCAGCTCACCACCAGGTCTAAACACTGAAGCTTTCTTT. V gene TRBV18 combines with J gene TRBJ1-1, with D hard to call. Looked up from germline, CDR1 is KGHSH and CDR2 is LQKENI. V was clipped by 0 bases and J by 2 bases, with 7 bases between them. The CDR3 is 14 residues long.

In its sample, this clonotype was seen many times. The V call is TRBV30, the J call TRBJ1-2; no clear D. The CDR3 runs to 15 residues. V dropped 3 bases and J dropped 2 bases, with 16 bases sitting between them. Germline lookup yields CDR1 GTSNPN and CDR2 SVGIG (reference sequence). The CDR3 is CAWRDTGRRNYGYTF. DNA of the CDR3: TGTGCCTGGAGGGATACCGGACGGCGAAACTATGGCTACACCTTC.